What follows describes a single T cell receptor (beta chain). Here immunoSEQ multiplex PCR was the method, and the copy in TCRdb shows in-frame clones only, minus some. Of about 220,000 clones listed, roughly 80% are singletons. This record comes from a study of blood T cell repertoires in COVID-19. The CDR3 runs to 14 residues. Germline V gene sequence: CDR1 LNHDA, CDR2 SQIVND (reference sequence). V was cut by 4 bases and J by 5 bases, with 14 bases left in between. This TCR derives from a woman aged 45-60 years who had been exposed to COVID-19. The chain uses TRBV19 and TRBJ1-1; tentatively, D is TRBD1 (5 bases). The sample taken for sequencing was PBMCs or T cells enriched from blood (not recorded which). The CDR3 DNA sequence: TGTGCCAGTAGTACCCTCAACAGGAATACTGAAGCTTTCTTT. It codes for CASSTLNRNTEAFF.